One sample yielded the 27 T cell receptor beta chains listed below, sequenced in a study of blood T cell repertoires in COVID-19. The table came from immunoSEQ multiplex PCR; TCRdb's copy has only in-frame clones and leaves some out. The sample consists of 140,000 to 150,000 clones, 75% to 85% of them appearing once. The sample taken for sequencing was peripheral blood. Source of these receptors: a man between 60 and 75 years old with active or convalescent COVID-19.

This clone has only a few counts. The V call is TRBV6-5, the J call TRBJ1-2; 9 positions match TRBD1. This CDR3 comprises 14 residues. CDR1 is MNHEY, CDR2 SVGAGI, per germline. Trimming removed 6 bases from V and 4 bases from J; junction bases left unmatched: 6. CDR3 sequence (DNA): TGTGCCAGCAGACGTGACAGGGGGGCCTATGGCTACACCTTC. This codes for CASRRDRGAYGYTF.

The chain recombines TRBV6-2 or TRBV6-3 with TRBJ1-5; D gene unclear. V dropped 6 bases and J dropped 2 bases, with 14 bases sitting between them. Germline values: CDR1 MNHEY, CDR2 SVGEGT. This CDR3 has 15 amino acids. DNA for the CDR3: TGTGCCAGCAGCGGCCCTGAATCGCGCAATCAGCCCCAGCATTTT. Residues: CASSGPESRNQPQHF.

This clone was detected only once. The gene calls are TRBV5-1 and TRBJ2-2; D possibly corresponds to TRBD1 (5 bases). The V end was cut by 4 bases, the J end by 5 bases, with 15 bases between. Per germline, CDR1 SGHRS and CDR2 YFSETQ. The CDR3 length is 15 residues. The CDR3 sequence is CASSISQGRTGELFF. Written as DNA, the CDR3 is TGCGCCAGCAGCATATCCCAGGGCCGGACCGGGGAGCTGTTTTTT.

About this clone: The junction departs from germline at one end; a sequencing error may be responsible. The CDR3 reads CASSIRTGGLHF. CDR3 bases: TGTGCCAGTAGTATTCGGACAGGGGGGTTACACTTC. The rearrangement joins TRBV19 to TRBJ2-4; TRBD1 matches 10 bases. Germline V CDR1 and CDR2: LNHDA, SQIVND (reference sequence). There are 12 residues in the CDR3.

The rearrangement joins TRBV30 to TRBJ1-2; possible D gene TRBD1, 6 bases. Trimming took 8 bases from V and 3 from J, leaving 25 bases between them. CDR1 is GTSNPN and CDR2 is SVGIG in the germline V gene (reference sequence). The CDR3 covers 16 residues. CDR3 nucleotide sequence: TGTGCCCGGCAAGGGGGAGCAACCGGCGCTTACTATGGCTACACCTTC. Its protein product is CARQGGATGAYYGYTF.

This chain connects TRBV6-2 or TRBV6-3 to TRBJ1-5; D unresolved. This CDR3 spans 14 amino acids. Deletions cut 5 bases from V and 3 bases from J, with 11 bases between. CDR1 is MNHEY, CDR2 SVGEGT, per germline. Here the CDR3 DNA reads TGTGCCAGCAGTCCACAGTTATACAATCAGCCCCAGCATTTT. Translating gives CASSPQLYNQPQHF.

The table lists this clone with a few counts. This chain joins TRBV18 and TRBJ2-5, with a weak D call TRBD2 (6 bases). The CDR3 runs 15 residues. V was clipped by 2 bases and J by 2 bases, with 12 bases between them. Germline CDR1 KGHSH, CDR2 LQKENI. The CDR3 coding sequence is TGTGCCAGCTCACCATGGACTACGGGGCAAGAGACCCAGTACTTC. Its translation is CASSPWTTGQETQYF.

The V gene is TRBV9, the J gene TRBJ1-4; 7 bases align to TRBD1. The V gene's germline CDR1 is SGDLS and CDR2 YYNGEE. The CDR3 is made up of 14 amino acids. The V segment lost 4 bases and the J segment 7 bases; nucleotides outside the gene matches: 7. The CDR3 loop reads CASSPPRGVEKLFF. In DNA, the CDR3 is TGTGCCAGCAGCCCCCCCAGGGGGGTTGAAAAACTGTTTTTT.

CDR3 loop: CASSSARLRSPGQGYGYTF. For the CDR3, the DNA is TGTGCCAGCAGCTCGGCCCGCCTCAGGAGCCCGGGACAGGGCTATGGCTACACCTTC. The chain carries TRBV7-2 and TRBJ1-2; 9 bases line up with TRBD1. Per the germline V gene, CDR1 is SGHTA and CDR2 is FQGNSA. CDR3 length equals 19 residues. J lost 4 bases, V lost 4 bases, and 19 bases had no gene match.

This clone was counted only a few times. CDR3 sequence reads: CASSEPSGEQFF. In DNA form, the CDR3 reads TGCGCCAGCAGTGAGCCCAGCGGTGAGCAGTTCTTC. The chain carries TRBV10-2 and TRBJ2-1, with TRBD2 as a possible D gene (5 bases). The CDR3 runs to 12 residues. CDR1 is WSHSY, CDR2 SAAADI, per germline. Trimming took 2 bases from V and 9 from J, leaving 8 bases between them.

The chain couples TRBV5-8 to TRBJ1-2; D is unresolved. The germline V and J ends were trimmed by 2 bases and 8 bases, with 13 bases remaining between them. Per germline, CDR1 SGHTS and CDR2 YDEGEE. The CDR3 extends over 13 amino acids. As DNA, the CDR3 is TGTGCCAGCAGCTTAGCAGGAATAATAGGCTACACCTTC. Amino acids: CASSLAGIIGYTF.

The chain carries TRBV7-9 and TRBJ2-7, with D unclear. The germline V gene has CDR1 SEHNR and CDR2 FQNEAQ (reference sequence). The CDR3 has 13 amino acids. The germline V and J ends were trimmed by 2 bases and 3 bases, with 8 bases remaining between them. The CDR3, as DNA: TGTGCCAGCAGCTTAAGTCAGGTCTACGAGCAGTACTTC. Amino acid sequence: CASSLSQVYEQYF.

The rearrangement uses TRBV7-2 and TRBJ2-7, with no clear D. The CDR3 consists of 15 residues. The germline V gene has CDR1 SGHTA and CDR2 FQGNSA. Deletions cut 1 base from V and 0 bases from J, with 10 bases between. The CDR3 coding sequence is TGTGCCAGCAGCTTAGATAGCACCCGCTCCTACGAGCAGTACTTC. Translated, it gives CASSLDSTRSYEQYF.

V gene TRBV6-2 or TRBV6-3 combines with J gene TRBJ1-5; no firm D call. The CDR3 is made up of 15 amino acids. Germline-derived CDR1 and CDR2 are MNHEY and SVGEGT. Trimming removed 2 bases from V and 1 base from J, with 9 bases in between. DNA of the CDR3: TGTGCCAGCAGTTACGGAGGGAGCAGCAATCAGCCCCAGCATTTT. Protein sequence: CASSYGGSSNQPQHF.

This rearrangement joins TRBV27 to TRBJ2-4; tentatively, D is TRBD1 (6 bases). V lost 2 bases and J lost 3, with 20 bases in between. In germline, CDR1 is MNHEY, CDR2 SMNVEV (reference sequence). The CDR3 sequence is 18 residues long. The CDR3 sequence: CASSLRGHPGRDKNIQYF. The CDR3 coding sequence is TGTGCCAGCAGTTTAAGGGGACACCCGGGTAGGGACAAAAACATTCAGTACTTC.

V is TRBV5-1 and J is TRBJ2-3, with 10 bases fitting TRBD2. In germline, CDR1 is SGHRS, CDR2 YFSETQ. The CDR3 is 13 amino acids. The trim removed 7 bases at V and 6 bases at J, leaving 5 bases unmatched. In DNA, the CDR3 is TGCGCCAGCCGGACTAGCGGCGGGGATACGCAGTATTTT. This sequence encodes CASRTSGGDTQYF.

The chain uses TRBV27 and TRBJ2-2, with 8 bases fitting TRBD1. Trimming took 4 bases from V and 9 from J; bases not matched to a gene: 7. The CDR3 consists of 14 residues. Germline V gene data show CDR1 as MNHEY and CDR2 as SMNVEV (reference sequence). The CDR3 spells CASSSRQGIWELFF. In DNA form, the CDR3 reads TGTGCCAGCAGTTCAAGACAGGGGATCTGGGAGCTGTTTTTT.

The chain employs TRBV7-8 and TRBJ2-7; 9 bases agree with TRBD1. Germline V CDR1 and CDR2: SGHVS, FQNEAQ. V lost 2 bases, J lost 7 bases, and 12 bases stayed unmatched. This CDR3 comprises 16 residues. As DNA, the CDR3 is TGTGCCAGCAGCTTACCGGACAGGGGAGTTCTGTGGGAGCAGTACTTC. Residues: CASSLPDRGVLWEQYF.

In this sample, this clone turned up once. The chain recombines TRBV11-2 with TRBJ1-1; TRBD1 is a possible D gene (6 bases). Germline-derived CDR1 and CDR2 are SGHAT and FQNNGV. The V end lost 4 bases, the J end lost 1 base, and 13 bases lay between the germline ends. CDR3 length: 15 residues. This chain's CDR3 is CASSSYMDRNTEAFF. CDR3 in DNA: TGTGCCAGCAGCTCCTACATGGACAGGAACACTGAAGCTTTCTTT.

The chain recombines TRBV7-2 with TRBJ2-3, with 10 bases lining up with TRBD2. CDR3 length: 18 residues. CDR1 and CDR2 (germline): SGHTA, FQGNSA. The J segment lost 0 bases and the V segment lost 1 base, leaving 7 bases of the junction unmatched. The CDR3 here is CASSLDPLAGDSTDTQYF. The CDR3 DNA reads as TGTGCCAGCAGCTTAGACCCGCTAGCGGGGGATAGCACAGATACGCAGTATTTT.

The CDR3 spells CASSPDSGLEKLFF. CDR3 bases: TGCGCCAGCAGCCCCGACAGTGGATTGGAAAAACTGTTTTTT. This chain uses TRBV10-1 with TRBJ1-4; maybe TRBD1 (5 bases). The CDR3 is 14 amino acids. Germline V gives CDR1 WNHNN, CDR2 SYGVQD (reference sequence). V was trimmed by 6 bases and J by 8 bases, leaving 16 bases between them.

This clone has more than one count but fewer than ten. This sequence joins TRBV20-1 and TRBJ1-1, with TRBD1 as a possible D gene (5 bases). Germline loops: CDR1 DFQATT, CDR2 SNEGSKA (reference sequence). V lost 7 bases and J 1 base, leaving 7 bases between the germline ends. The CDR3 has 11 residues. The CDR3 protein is CSVGGNTEAFF. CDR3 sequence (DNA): TGCAGTGTCGGGGGGAACACTGAAGCTTTCTTT.

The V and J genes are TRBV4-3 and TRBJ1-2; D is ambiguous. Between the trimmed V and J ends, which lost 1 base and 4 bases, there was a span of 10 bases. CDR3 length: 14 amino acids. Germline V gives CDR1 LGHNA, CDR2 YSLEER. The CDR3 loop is CASSQAIATYGYTF. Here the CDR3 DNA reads TGCGCCAGCAGCCAAGCAATAGCTACCTATGGCTACACCTTC.

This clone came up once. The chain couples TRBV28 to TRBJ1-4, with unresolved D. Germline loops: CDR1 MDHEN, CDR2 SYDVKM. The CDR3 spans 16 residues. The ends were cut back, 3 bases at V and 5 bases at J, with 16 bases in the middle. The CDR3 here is CASSFHRPGQNEKLFF. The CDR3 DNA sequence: TGTGCCAGCAGTTTTCATCGACCAGGCCAGAATGAAAAACTGTTTTTT.

The CDR3 DNA is TGCGCCAGCAGCCAAGCGGGGTCAGTGGGAAACACTGAAGCTTTCTTT. Protein product: CASSQAGSVGNTEAFF. V and J are TRBV4-3 and TRBJ1-1, with D unresolved. The CDR3 consists of 16 residues. Germline V gene sequence: CDR1 LGHNA, CDR2 YSLEER. The ends were cut back, 1 base at V and 2 bases at J, with 14 bases in the middle.

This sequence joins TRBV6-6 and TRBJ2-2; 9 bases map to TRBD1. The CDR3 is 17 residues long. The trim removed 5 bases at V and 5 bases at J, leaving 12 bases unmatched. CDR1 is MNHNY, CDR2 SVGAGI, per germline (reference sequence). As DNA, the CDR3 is TGTGCCAGCAGTCCCCAACCCGGGACAGGGACTACCGGGGAGCTGTTTTTT. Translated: CASSPQPGTGTTGELFF.

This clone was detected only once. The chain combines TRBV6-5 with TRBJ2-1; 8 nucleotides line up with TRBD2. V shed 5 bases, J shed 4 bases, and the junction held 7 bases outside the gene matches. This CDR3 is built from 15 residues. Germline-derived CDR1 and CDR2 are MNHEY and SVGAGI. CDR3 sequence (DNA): TGTGCCAGCAGTCCTCCCGGGACTAGGTACAATGAGCAGTTCTTC. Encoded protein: CASSPPGTRYNEQFF.